This TCR beta chain was recorded in a study of blood T cell repertoires in COVID-19. Original handling: Quantification of nucleated cells was approximated via reference gene primer amplification. Libraries were prepared by immunoSEQ multiplex PCR; TCRdb keeps only in-frame clonotypes and omits some of them. That table gives V, J and clone size, and the DNA gave D and trimming. The sample lists about 22,000 clones, roughly nine tenths occurring once. This CDR3 spans 15 amino acids. V lost 5 bases and J lost 6; bases outside the gene matches: 5. CDR1 is SGHRS, CDR2 YFSETQ, per germline. The source is a human donor with active COVID-19. The donor label of this sample is uncertain. The genes are TRBV5-1 and TRBJ2-1, with TRBD2 matching 13 bases. The sequencing sample was made of peripheral blood. CDR3 nucleotide sequence: TGCGCCAGCAGGTCGACTAGCGGGGGGCCCAATGAGCAGTTCTTC. Translation gives CASRSTSGGPNEQFF.